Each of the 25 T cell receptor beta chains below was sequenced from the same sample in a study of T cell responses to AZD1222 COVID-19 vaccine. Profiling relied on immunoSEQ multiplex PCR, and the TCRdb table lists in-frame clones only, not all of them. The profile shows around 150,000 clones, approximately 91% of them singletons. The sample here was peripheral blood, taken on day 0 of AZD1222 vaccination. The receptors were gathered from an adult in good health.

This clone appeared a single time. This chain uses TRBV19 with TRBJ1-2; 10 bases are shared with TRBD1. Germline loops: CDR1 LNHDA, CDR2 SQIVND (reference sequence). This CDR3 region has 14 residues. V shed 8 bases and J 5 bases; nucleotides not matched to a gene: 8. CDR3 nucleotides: TGTGCCAGTCACTTCAGGGACAGGGGATATGGCTACACCTTC. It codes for CASHFRDRGYGYTF.

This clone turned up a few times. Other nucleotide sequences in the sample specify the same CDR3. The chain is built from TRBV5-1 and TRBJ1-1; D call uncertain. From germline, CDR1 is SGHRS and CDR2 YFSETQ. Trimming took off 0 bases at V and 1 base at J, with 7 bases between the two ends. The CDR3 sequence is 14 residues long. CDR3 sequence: CASSLDAANTEAFF. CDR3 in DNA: TGCGCCAGCAGCTTGGACGCAGCGAACACTGAAGCTTTCTTT.

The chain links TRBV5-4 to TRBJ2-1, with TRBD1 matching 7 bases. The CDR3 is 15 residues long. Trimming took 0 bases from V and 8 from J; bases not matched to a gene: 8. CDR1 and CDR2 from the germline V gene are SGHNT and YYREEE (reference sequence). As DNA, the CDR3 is TGTGCCAGCAGCTTGGCACAGGGGTTAGGGGATGAGCAGTTCTTC. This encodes CASSLAQGLGDEQFF.

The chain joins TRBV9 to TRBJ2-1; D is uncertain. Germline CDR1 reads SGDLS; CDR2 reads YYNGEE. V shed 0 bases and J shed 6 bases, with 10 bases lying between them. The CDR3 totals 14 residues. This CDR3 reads CASSVGFSPNEQFF. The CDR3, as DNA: TGTGCCAGCAGCGTAGGGTTCAGCCCCAATGAGCAGTTCTTC.

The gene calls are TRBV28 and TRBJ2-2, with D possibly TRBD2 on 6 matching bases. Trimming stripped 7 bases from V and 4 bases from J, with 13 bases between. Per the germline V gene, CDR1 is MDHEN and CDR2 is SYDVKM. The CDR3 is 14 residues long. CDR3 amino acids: CASTSLGGTGELFF. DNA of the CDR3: TGTGCCAGCACCTCCTTGGGGGGCACCGGGGAGCTGTTTTTT.

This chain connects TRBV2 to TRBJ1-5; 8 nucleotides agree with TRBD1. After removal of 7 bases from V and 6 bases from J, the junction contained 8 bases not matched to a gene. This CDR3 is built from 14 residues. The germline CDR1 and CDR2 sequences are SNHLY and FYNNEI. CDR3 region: CASNGQGGGQPQHF. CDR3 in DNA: TGTGCCAGCAATGGACAGGGAGGGGGTCAGCCCCAGCATTTT.

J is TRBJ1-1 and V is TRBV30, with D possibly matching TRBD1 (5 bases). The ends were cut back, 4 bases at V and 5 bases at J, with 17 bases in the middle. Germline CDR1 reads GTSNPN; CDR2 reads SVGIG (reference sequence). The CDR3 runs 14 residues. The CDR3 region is CAWNYDRGSTEAFF. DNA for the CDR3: TGTGCCTGGAATTACGATAGGGGATCGACTGAAGCTTTCTTT.

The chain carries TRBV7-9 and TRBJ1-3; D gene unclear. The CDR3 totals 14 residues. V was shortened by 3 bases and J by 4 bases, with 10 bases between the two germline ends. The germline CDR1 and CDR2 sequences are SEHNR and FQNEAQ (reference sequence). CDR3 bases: TGTGCCAGCAGCTTCCGTGGGCCCGGAAACACCATATATTTT. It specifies CASSFRGPGNTIYF.

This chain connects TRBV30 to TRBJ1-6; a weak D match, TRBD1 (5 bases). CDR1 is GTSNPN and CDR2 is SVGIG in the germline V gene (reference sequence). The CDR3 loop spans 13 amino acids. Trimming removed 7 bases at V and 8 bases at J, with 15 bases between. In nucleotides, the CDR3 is TGTGCCTTGGAAGGGGCCCAATATTCACCCCTCCACTTT. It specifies CALEGAQYSPLHF.

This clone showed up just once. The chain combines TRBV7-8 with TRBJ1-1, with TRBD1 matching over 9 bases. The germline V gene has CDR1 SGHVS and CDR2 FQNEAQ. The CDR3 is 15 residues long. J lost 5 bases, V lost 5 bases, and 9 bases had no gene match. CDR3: CASSRVPGQGTEAFF. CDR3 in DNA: TGTGCCAGCAGCCGGGTCCCGGGACAGGGAACTGAAGCTTTCTTT.

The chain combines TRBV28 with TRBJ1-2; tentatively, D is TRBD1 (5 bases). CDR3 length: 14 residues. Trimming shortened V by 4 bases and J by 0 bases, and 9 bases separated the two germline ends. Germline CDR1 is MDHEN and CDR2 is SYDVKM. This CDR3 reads CASSYEQANYGYTF. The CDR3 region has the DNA TGTGCCAGCAGTTATGAACAGGCTAACTATGGCTACACCTTC.

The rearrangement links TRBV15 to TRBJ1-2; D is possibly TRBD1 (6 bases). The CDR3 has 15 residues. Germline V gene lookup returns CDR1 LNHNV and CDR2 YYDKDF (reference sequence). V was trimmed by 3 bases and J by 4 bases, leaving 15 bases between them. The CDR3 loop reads CATSSTRGAGYGYTF. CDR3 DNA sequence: TGTGCCACCAGCAGTACCCGGGGGGCGGGCTATGGCTACACCTTC.

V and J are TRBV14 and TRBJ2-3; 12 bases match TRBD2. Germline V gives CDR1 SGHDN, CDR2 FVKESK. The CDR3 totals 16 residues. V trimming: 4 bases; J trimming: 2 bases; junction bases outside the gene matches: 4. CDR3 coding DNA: TGTGCCAGCAGCCTAGGACTAGCGGGAAACACAGATACGCAGTATTTT. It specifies CASSLGLAGNTDTQYF.

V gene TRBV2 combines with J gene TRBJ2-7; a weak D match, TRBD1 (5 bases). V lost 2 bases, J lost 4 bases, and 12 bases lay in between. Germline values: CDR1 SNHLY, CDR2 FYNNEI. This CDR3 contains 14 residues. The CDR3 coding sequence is TGTGCCAGCAGTGAAAATGGGGCAGTATACGAGCAGTACTTC. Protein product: CASSENGAVYEQYF.

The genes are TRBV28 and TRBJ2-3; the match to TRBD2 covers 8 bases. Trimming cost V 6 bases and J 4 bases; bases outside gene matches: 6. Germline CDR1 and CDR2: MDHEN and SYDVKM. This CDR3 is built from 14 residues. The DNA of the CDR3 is TGTGCCAGCAGCCAAGCGGGAGATGCAGATACGCAGTATTTT. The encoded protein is CASSQAGDADTQYF.

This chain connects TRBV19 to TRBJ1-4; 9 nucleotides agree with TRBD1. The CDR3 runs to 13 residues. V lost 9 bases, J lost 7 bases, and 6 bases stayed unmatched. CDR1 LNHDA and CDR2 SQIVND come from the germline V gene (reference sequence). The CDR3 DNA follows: TGTGCCAGCCGGGACAGGGCCGGTGAAAAACTGTTTTTT. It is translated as CASRDRAGEKLFF.

CDR3 in DNA: TGTGCCAGTTACCAGGTGAACACTGAAGCTTTCTTT. Protein: CASYQVNTEAFF. The chain employs TRBV28 and TRBJ1-1; D gene ambiguous. The CDR3 is 12 amino acids. Germline values: CDR1 MDHEN, CDR2 SYDVKM. With 9 bases removed from V and 0 bases from J, the gap between germline ends came to 8 bases.

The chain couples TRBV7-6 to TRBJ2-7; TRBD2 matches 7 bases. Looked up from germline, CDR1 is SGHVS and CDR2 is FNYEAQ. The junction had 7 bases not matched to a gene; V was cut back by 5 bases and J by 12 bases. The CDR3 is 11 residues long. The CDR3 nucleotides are TGTGCCAGCAGCCCCGGACTAGTGCGGTACTTC. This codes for CASSPGLVRYF.

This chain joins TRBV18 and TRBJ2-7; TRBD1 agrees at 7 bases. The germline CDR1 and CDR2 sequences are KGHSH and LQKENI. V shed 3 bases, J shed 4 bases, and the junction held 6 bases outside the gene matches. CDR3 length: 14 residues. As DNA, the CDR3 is TGTGCCAGCTCACCGATGACAGGGCTATACGAGCAGTACTTC. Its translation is CASSPMTGLYEQYF.

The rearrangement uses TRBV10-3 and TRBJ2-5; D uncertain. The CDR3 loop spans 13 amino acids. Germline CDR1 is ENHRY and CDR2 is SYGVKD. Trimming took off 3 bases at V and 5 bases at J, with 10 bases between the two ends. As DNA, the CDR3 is TGTGCCATCAGTGAAATGAACGGGGAGACCCAGTACTTC. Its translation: CAISEMNGETQYF.

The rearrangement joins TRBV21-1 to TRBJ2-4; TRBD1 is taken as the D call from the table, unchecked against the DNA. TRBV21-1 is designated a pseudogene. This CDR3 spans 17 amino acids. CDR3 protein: CASSKDGTGLAKNIQYF. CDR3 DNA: TGTGCCAGCAGCAAAGACGGGACAGGGTTAGCCAAAAACATTCAGTACTTC.

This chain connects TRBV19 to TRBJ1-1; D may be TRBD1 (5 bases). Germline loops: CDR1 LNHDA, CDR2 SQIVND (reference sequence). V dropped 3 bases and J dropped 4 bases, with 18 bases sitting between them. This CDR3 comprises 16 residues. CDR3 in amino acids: CASSIPSRGTSTEAFF. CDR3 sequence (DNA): TGTGCCAGTAGTATCCCGAGTCGGGGGACTTCCACTGAAGCTTTCTTT.

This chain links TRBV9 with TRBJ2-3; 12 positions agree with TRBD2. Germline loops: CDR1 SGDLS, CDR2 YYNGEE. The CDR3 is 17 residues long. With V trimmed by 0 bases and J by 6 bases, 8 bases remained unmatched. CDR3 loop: CASSVALAGGIKDTQYF. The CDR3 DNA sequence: TGTGCCAGCAGCGTAGCTCTAGCGGGAGGGATTAAGGATACGCAGTATTTT.

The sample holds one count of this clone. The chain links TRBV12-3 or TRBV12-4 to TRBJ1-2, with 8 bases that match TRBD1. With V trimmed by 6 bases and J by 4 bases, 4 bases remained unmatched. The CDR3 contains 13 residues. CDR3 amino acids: CASSGTGGYGYTF. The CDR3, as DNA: TGTGCCAGCAGCGGGACAGGCGGCTATGGCTACACCTTC.

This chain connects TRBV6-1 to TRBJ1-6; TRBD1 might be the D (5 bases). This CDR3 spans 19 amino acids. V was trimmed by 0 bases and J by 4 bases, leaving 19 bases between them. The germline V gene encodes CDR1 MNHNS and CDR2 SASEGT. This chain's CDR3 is CASSEARETSRGYNSPLHF. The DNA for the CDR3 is TGTGCCAGCAGTGAAGCGAGGGAGACATCCCGGGGGTATAATTCACCCCTCCACTTT.